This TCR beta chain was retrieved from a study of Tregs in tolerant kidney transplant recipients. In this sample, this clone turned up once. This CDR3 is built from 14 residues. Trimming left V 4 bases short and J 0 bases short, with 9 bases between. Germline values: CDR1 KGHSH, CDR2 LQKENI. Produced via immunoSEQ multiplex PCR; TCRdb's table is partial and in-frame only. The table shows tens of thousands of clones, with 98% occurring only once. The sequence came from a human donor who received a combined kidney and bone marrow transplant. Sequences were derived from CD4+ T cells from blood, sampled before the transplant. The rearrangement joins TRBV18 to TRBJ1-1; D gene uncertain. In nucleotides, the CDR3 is TGTGCCAGCTCACGAGTGGGCATGAACACTGAAGCTTTCTTT. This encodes CASSRVGMNTEAFF. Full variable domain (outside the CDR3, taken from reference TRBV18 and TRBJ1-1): NAGVMQNPRHLVRRRGQEARLRCSPMKGHSHVYWYRQLPEEGLKFMVYLQKENIIDESGMPKERFSAEFPKEGPSILRIQQVVRGDSAAYFCASSRVGMNTEAFFGQGTRLTVV.